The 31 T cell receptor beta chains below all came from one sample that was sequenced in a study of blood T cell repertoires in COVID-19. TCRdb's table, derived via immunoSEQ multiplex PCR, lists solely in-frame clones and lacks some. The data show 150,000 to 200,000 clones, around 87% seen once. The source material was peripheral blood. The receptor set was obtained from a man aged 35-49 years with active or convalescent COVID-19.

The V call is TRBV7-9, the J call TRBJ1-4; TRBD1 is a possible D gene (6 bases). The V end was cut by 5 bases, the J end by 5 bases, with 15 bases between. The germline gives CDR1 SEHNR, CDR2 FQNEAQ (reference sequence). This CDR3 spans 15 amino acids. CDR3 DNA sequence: TGTGCCAGCAGCCCCACAACCGGGACAAATGAAAAACTGTTTTTT. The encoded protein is CASSPTTGTNEKLFF.

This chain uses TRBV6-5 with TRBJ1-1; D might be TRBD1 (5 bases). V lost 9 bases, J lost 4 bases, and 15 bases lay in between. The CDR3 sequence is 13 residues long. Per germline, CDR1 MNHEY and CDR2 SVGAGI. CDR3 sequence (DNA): TGTGCCAGTTTCAGGGCCTGGGGCACTGAAGCTTTCTTT. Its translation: CASFRAWGTEAFF.

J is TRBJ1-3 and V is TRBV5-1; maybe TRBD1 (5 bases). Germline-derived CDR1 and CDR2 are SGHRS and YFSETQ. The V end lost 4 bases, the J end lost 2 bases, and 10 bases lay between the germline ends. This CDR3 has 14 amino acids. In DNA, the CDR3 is TGCGCCAGCAGCGCGCCGGGGGCTGGAAACACCATATATTTT. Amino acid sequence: CASSAPGAGNTIYF.

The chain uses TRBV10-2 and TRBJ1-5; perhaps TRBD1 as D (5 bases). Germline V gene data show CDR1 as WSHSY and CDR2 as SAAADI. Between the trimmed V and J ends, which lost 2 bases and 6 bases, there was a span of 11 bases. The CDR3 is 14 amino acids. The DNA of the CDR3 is TGCGCCAGCAGTGAGGGGGCAATGGGTCAGCCCCAGCATTTT. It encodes CASSEGAMGQPQHF.

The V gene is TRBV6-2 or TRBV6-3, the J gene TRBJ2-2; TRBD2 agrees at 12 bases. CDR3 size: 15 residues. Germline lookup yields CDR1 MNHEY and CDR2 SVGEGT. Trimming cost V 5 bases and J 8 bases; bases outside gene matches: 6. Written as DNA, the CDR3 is TGTGCCAGCAGTCTGGGACTAGCGGGCTTTGGGGAGCTGTTTTTT. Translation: CASSLGLAGFGELFF.

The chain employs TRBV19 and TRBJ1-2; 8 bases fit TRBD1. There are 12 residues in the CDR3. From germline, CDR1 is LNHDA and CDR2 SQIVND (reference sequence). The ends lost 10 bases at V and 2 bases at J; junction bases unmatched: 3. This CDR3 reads CAIGQGNYGYTF. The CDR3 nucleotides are TGTGCCATTGGACAGGGCAACTATGGCTACACCTTC.

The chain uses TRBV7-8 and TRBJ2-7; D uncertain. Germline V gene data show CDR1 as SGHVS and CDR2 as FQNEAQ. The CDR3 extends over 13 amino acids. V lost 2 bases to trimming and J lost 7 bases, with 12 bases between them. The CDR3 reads CASSLSPGREQYF. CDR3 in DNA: TGTGCCAGCAGCTTAAGCCCGGGTAGGGAGCAGTACTTC.

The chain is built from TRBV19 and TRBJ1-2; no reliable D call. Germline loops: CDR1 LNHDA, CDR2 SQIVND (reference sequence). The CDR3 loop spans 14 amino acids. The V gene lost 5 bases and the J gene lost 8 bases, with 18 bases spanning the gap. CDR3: CASSGGPGLGGYTF. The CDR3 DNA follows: TGTGCCAGTAGTGGAGGGCCCGGTTTAGGCGGCTACACCTTC.

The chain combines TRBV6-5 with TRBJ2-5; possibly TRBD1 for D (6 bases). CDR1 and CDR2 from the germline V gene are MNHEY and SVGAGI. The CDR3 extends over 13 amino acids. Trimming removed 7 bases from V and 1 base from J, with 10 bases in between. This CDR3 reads CASTRGTQETQYF. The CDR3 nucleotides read TGTGCCAGCACAAGGGGGACCCAAGAGACCCAGTACTTC.

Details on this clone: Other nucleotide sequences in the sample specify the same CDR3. CDR3 region: CASSYGGNTEAFF. Here the CDR3 DNA reads TGTGCCAGCAGTTACGGAGGGAACACTGAAGCTTTCTTT. The chain couples TRBV6-5 to TRBJ1-1; D call uncertain. This CDR3 is 13 amino acids long. Germline lookup yields CDR1 MNHEY and CDR2 SVGAGI. The V gene lost 2 bases and the J gene lost 1 base, with 5 bases spanning the gap.

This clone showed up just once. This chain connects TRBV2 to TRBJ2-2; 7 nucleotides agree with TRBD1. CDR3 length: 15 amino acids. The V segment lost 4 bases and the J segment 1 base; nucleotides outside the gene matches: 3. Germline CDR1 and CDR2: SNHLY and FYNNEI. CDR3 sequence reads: CASSADRVNTGELFF. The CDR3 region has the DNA TGTGCCAGCAGTGCCGACAGGGTGAACACCGGGGAGCTGTTTTTT.

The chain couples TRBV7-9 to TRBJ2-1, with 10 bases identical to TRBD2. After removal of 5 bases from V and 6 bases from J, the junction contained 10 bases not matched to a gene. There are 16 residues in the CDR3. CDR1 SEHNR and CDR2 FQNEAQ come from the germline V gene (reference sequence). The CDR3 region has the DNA TGTGCCAGCAGCCCACCCTCAGCGGGAGGGGGCAATGAGCAGTTCTTC. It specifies CASSPPSAGGGNEQFF.

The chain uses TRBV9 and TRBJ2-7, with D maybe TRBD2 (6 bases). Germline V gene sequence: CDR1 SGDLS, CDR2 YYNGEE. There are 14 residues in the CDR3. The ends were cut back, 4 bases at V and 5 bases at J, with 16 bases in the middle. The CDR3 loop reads CASSFGGAGDEQYF. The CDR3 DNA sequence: TGTGCCAGCAGCTTCGGGGGAGCCGGGGACGAGCAGTACTTC.

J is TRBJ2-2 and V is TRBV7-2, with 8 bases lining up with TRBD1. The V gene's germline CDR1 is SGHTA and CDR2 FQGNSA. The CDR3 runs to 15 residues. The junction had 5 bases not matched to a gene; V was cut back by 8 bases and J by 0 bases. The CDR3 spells CASSRGPPNTGELFF. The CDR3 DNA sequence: TGTGCCAGCTCCAGGGGGCCTCCGAACACCGGGGAGCTGTTTTTT.

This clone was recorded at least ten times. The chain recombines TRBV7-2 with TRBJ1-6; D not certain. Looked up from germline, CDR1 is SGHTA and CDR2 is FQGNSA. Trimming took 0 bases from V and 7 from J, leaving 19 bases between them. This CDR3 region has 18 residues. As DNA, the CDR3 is TGTGCCAGCAGCTTAGCCGCGGTGGGTCTGACGAGGAATTCACCCCTCCACTTT. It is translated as CASSLAAVGLTRNSPLHF.

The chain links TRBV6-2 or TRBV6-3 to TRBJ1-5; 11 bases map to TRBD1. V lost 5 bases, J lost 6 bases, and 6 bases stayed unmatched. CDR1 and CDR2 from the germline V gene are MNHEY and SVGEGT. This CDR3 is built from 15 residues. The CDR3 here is CASSEGQGVGQPQHF. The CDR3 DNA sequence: TGTGCCAGCAGTGAGGGACAGGGGGTTGGTCAGCCCCAGCATTTT.

The CDR3 protein is CASQYLSGESSYNEQFF. The CDR3 DNA follows: TGTGCCAGCCAATACCTGAGCGGGGAAAGCTCCTACAATGAGCAGTTCTTC. V usage is TRBV27 and J usage is TRBJ2-1; 7 bases fit TRBD2. With V trimmed by 8 bases and J by 0 bases, 13 bases remained unmatched. Germline-derived CDR1 and CDR2 are MNHEY and SMNVEV (reference sequence). The CDR3 covers 17 residues.

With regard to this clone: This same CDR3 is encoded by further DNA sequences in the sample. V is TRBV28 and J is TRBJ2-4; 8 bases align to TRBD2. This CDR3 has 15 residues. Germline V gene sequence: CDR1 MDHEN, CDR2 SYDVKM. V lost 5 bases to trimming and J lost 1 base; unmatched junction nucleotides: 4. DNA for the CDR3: TGTGCCAGCAGTGTCCGCGGGGGGGCCAAAAACATTCAGTACTTC. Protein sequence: CASSVRGGAKNIQYF.

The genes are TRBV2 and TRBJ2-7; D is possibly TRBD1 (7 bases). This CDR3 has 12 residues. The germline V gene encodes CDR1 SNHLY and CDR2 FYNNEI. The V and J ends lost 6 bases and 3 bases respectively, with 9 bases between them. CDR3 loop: CASRQGGYEQYF. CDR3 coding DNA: TGTGCCAGCAGGCAGGGGGGCTACGAGCAGTACTTC.

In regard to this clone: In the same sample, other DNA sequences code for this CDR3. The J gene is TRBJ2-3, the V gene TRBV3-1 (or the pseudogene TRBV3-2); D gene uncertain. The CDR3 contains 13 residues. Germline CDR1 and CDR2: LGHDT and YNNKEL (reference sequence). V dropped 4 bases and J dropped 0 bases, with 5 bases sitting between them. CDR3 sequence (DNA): TGTGCCAGCAGCCGGAGAAGCACAGATACGCAGTATTTT. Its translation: CASSRRSTDTQYF.

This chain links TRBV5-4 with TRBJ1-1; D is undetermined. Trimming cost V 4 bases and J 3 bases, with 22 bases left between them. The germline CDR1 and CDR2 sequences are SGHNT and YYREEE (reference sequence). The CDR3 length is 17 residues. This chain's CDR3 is CASSPIAGRRRDTEAFF. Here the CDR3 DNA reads TGTGCCAGCAGCCCTATAGCGGGCAGGAGAAGAGACACTGAAGCTTTCTTT.

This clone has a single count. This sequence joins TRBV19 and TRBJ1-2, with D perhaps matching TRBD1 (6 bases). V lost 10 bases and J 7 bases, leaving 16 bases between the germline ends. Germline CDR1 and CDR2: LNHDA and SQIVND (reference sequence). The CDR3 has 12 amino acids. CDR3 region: CATRQEVGGYTF. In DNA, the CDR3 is TGTGCCACAAGACAGGAGGTTGGTGGCTACACCTTC.

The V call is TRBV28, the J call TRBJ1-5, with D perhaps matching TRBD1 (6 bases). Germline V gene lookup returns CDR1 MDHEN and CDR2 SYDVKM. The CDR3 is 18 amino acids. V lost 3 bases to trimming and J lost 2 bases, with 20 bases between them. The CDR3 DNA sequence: TGTGCCAGCAGTTTCGGCCGGCGGGGGGGCCGTGGCAATCAGCCCCAGCATTTT. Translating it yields CASSFGRRGGRGNQPQHF.

The DNA of the CDR3 is TGTGCCTGCGCAGGCTCCGCGTGGGGCTACACCTTC. Translating it yields CACAGSAWGYTF. The rearrangement joins TRBV30 to TRBJ1-2, with D hard to call. The CDR3 is made up of 12 amino acids. Germline V gene lookup returns CDR1 GTSNPN and CDR2 SVGIG (reference sequence). V lost 6 bases and J 8 bases, leaving 16 bases between the germline ends.

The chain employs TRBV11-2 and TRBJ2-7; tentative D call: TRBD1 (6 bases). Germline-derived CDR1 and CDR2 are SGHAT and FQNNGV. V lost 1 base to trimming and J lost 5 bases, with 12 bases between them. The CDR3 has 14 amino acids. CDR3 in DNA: TGTGCCAGCAGCTTAGCTGGGACATCCCACGAGCAGTACTTC. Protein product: CASSLAGTSHEQYF.

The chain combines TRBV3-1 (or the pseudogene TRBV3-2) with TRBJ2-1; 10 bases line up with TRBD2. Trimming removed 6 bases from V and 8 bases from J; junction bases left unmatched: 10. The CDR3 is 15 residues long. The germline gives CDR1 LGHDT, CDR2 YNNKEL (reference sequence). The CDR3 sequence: CASRKGAGGPDEQFF. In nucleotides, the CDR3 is TGTGCCAGCAGGAAAGGAGCGGGGGGGCCGGATGAGCAGTTCTTC.

The CDR3 region is CASIQTGDYGYTF. In DNA, the CDR3 is TGTGCCAGCATTCAGACAGGCGACTATGGCTACACCTTC. The gene calls are TRBV6-5 and TRBJ1-2; D is perhaps TRBD1 (6 bases). This CDR3 is built from 13 residues. CDR1 and CDR2 from the germline V gene are MNHEY and SVGAGI. Trimming took off 7 bases at V and 3 bases at J, with 12 bases between the two ends.

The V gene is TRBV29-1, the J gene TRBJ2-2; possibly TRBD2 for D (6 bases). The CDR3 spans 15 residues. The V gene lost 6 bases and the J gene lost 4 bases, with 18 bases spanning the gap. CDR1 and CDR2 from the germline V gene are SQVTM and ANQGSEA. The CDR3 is CSVRGTSPSTGELFF. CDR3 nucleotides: TGCAGCGTCCGCGGGACTTCCCCCAGCACCGGGGAGCTGTTTTTT.

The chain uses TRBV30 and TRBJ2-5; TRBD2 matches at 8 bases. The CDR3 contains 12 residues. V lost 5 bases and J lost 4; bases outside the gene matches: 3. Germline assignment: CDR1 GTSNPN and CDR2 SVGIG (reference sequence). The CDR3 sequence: CAWEAGAETQYF. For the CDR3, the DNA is TGTGCCTGGGAAGCGGGGGCAGAGACCCAGTACTTC.

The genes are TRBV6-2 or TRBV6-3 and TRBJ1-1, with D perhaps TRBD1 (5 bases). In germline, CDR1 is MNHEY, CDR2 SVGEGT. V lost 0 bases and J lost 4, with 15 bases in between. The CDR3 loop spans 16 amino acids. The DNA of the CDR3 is TGTGCCAGCAGTTACTCCCCCGGGGGGGTCGGCACTGAAGCTTTCTTT. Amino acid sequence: CASSYSPGGVGTEAFF.

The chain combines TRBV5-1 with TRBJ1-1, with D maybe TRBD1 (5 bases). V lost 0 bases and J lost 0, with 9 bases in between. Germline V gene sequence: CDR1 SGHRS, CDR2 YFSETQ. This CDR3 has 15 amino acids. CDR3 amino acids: CASSLDSGMNTEAFF. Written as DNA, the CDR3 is TGCGCCAGCAGCTTGGATTCAGGGATGAACACTGAAGCTTTCTTT. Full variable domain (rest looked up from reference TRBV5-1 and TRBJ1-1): KAGVTQTPRYLIKTRGQQVTLSCSPISGHRSVSWYQQTPGQGLQFLFEYFSETQRNKGNFPGRFSGRQFSNSRSEMNVSTLELGDSALYLCASSLDSGMNTEAFFGQGTRLTVV.